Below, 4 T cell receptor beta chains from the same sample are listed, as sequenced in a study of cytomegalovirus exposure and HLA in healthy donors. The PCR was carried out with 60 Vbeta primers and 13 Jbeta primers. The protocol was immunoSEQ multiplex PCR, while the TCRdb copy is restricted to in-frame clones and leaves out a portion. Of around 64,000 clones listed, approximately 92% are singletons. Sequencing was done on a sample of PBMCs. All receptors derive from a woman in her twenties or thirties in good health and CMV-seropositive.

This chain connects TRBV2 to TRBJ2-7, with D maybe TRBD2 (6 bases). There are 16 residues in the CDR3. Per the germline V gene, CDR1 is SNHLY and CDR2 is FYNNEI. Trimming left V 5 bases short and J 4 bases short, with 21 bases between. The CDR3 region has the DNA TGTGCCAGCAGTTCTTTAGCGGTCCACGGAAGGTACGAGCAGTACTTC. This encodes CASSSLAVHGRYEQYF. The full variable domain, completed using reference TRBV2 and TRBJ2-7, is EPEVTQTPSHQVTQMGQEVILRCVPISNHLYFYWYRQILGQKVEFLVSFYNNEISEKSEIFDDQFSVERPDGSNFTLKIRSTKLEDSAMYFCASSSLAVHGRYEQYFGPGTRLTVT.

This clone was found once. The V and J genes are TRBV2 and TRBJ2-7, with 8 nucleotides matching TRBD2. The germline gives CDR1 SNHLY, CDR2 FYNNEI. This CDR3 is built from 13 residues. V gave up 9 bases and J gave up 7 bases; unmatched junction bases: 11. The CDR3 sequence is CASIRGGSVEQYF. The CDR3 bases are TGTGCCAGTATCCGGGGGGGATCTGTAGAGCAGTACTTC.

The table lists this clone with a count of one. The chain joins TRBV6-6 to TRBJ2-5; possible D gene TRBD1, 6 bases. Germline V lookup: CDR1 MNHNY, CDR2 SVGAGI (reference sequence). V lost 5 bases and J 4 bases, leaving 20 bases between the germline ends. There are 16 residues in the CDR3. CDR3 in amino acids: CASSAKGYRVTETQYF. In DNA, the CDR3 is TGTGCCAGCAGTGCAAAGGGATACAGGGTCACAGAGACCCAGTACTTC.

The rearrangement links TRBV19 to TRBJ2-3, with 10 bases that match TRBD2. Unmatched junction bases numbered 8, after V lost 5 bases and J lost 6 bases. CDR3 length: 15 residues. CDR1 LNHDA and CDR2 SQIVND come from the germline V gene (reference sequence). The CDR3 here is CASSPILAGGDTQYF. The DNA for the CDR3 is TGTGCCAGTAGTCCGATTTTAGCGGGAGGTGATACGCAGTATTTT.